The source of this T cell receptor beta chain is a study of neoadjuvant anti-PD-1 for oral cavity cancer. Study-wide background: Around day 43, patients without progression received a fourth nivolumab dose before surgery.

Two replicates per tumor sample, mostly from roughly 4.9 ug of genomic DNA. Clones were sequenced by immunoSEQ multiplex PCR, and TCRdb holds only the in-frame ones, with some missing. There are about 9,300 clones in the sample; approximately 62% occur only once, and about 7.7% lies in the top ten. The V gene lost 5 bases and the J gene lost 1 base, with 12 bases spanning the gap. Germline CDR1 reads SGDLS; CDR2 reads YYNGEE. The CDR3 length is 15 residues. Patients had newly diagnosed, untreated stage II-IVA oral cavity squamous cell carcinoma. Cohort: HPV-negative, locally advanced oral cavity squamous cell carcinoma patients.

The specimen comprised tumor tissue, sampled before nivolumab (anti-PD-1) treatment. The source is a person aged 35 to 85 with oral cavity squamous cell carcinoma. V gene TRBV9 combines with J gene TRBJ2-2, with a tentative D call TRBD2 (6 bases). The CDR3 loop reads CASSRLGENTGELFF. CDR3 bases: TGTGCCAGCAGTAGACTAGGTGAGAACACCGGGGAGCTGTTTTTT.